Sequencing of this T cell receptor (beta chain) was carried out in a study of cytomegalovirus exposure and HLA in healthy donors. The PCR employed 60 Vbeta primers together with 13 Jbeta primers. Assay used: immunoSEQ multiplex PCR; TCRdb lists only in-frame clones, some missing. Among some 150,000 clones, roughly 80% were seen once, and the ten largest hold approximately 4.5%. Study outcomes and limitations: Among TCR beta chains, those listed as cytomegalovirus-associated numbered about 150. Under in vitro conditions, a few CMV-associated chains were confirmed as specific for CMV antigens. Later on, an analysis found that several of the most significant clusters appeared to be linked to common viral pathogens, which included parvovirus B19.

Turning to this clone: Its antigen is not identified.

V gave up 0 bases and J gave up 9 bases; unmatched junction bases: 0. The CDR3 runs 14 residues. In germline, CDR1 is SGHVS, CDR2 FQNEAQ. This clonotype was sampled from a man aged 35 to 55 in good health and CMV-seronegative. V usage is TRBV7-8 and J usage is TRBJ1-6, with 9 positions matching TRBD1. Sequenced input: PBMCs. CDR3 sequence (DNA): TGTGCCAGCAGCTTAGCGGACAGGGGTTCACCCCTCCACTTT. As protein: CASSLADRGSPLHF.